These T cell receptor beta chains were read from a single sample in a study of regulatory T cells in long-lasting Graves disease. TCRdb fed the multiplex PCR reads into MiXCR, producing one record per CDR3 protein. Of around 460,000 distinct CDR3 sequences listed, 20% to 25% are singletons. The sequencing used peripheral blood mononuclear cells (PBMCs), collected when the disease was refractory, from a patient treated with antithyroid drugs. The origin of the receptors is a female donor with Graves disease. Each CDR3 is given with its conserved first and last residue. Fields, in order: clone size, J gene, D gene, V gene, CDR3 protein, CDR3 DNA. The D gene is left open where the match is weak. The size of a clone is reported for some rows only, either as once, few or many, or as a class for expanded clones.

NA	TRBJ2-7	NA	TRBV5-4	CASSSAREPYEQYF	TGTGCCAGCAGCTCTGCCCGGGAGCCCTACGAGCAGTACTTC
NA	TRBJ2-7	TRBD2	TRBV13	CASGGLAGREQYF	TGTGCCAGCGGGGGACTAGCGGGACGGGAGCAGTACTTC
many	TRBJ2-7	TRBD1	TRBV28	CASSLYRGDRGLPYEQYF	TGTGCCAGCAGTTTATACAGGGGTGACAGGGGGCTTCCCTACGAGCAGTACTTC
few	TRBJ2-5	NA	TRBV5-1	CANSPYLSQETQYF	TGCGCCAACAGCCCCTACCTGTCCCAAGAGACCCAGTACTTC
NA	TRBJ1-6	TRBD1	TRBV19	CASSGQGSSPLHF	TGTGCCAGTAGCGGACAGGGTAGTTCACCCCTCCACTTT
many	TRBJ2-4	NA	TRBV12-3/TRBV12-4	CASTLDGKNIQYF	TGTGCCAGCACCCTGGACGGAAAAAACATTCAGTACTTC
many	TRBJ2-7	NA	TRBV28	CASRPGGSYEQYF	TGTGCCAGCAGGCCAGGTGGATCCTACGAGCAGTACTTC
many	TRBJ2-5	NA	TRBV20-1	CSAVRVTQETQYF	TGCAGTGCCGTCCGGGTGACCCAAGAGACCCAGTACTTC
NA	TRBJ1-4	TRBD1	TRBV27	CASGKLGQGLATNEKLFF	TGTGCCAGCGGTAAACTAGGACAGGGCTTGGCAACTAATGAAAAACTGTTTTTT
many	TRBJ1-5	NA	TRBV27	CASSLWGGRQPQHF	TGTGCCAGCAGTTTATGGGGGGGTCGTCAGCCCCAGCATTTT
NA	TRBJ2-1	TRBD2	TRBV6-2/TRBV6-3	CASSYTPFVLAGVNEQFF	TGTGCCAGCAGTTACACCCCATTTGTACTAGCGGGAGTCAATGAGCAGTTCTTC
NA	TRBJ2-3	NA	TRBV9	CASSVYAASTDTQYF	TGTGCCAGCAGCGTTTACGCAGCAAGCACAGATACGCAGTATTTT
many	TRBJ1-3	TRBD1	TRBV6-5	CASSYRTGNGNTIYF	TGTGCCAGCAGTTATCGGACAGGGAATGGAAACACCATATATTTT
many	TRBJ1-1	NA	TRBV15	CATSINGDTEAFF	TGTGCCACCAGCATCAACGGAGACACTGAAGCTTTCTTT
NA	TRBJ2-7	TRBD2	TRBV29-1	CSVEDSGGGEQYF	TGCAGCGTTGAAGATAGCGGGGGGGGAGAGCAGTACTTC
many	TRBJ1-2	TRBD1	TRBV28	CASSPSGTVYGYTF	TGTGCCAGCAGTCCCAGTGGGACAGTCTATGGCTACACCTTC
many	TRBJ1-2	NA	TRBV20-1	CSAGRPGGYGYTF	TGCAGTGCCGGGCGCCCCGGAGGCTATGGCTACACCTTC
many	TRBJ2-7	TRBD1	TRBV28	CASSPDRGTRSAEQYF	TGTGCCAGCAGTCCAGACAGGGGCACACGATCGGCCGAGCAGTACTTC
NA	TRBJ1-2	NA	TRBV9	CASRDSTNYGYTF	TGTGCCAGCAGGGACAGCACCAACTATGGCTACACCTTC
few	TRBJ2-7	TRBD2	TRBV28	CASSLMGLAGTYEQYF	TGTGCCAGCAGTCTAATGGGACTAGCGGGGACCTACGAGCAGTACTTC
many	TRBJ2-7	NA	TRBV28	CASSLPGPNHKTSYEQYF	TGTGCCAGCAGTTTGCCCGGACCGAACCATAAGACCTCCTACGAGCAGTACTTC
few	TRBJ2-7	NA	TRBV29-1	CSVEVTAGGEWSYEQYF	TGCAGCGTTGAAGTAACGGCCGGGGGCGAGTGGTCCTACGAGCAGTACTTC
NA	TRBJ2-6	TRBD2	TRBV6-2/TRBV6-3	CASSYSTGLAGVGANVLTF	TGTGCCAGCAGTTACTCGACTGGACTAGCGGGAGTTGGGGCCAACGTCCTGACTTTC
once	TRBJ2-7	TRBD2	TRBV12-3/TRBV12-4	CASSPGLQLYEQYF	TGTGCCAGCAGCCCGGGACTACAACTCTACGAGCAGTACTTC
many	TRBJ1-2	TRBD1	TRBV29-1	CSVLDRTYGYTF	TGCAGCGTCCTGGACAGGACCTATGGCTACACCTTC
many	TRBJ1-1	NA	TRBV28	CASSPGGGYTEAFF	TGTGCCAGCAGTCCCGGTGGAGGGTACACTGAAGCTTTCTTT
NA	TRBJ1-2	NA	TRBV4-2	CASSRNREGKGYTF	TGTGCCAGCAGCCGTAACAGGGAGGGAAAAGGCTACACCTTC
few	TRBJ1-5	NA	TRBV4-1	CASSFTDRNAGQPQHF	TGCGCCAGCAGTTTTACCGACAGGAATGCGGGTCAGCCCCAGCATTTT
NA	TRBJ1-6	NA	TRBV7-2	CASSLMINRDITSYNSPLHF	TGTGCCAGCAGCTTAATGATCAACCGGGACATCACCTCCTATAATTCACCCCTCCACTTT
many	TRBJ2-2	TRBD2	TRBV27	CASTRRTSGSARAATGELFF	TGTGCCAGCACACGAAGGACTAGCGGGTCGGCGAGGGCGGCCACCGGGGAGCTGTTTTTT
few	TRBJ1-2	NA	TRBV5-1	CASSFSESGYTF	TGCGCCAGCAGCTTTTCGGAGAGCGGCTACACCTTC
many	TRBJ2-7	NA	TRBV5-1	CASSHSSRGAEQYF	TGCGCCAGCAGCCACAGCTCAAGGGGGGCCGAGCAGTACTTC
once	TRBJ2-2	TRBD2	TRBV28	CASSPHSGRGWTGELFF	TGTGCCAGCAGCCCCCACAGCGGGAGAGGGTGGACCGGGGAGCTGTTTTTT
many	TRBJ1-6	TRBD1	TRBV6-1	CASSLDRAQNSPLHF	TGTGCCAGCAGCCTGGACAGGGCGCAGAATTCACCCCTCCACTTT
NA	TRBJ2-7	NA	TRBV5-1	CASSYQGEGEQYF	TGCGCCAGCAGCTACCAGGGTGAGGGCGAGCAGTACTTC
NA	TRBJ1-1	TRBD1	TRBV19	CASSIWTGGDTEAFF	TGTGCCAGTAGTATATGGACAGGTGGAGACACTGAAGCTTTCTTT
many	TRBJ2-7	NA	TRBV28	CASNPGTGRGYEQYF	TGTGCCAGCAACCCTGGAACAGGGAGAGGGTACGAGCAGTACTTC